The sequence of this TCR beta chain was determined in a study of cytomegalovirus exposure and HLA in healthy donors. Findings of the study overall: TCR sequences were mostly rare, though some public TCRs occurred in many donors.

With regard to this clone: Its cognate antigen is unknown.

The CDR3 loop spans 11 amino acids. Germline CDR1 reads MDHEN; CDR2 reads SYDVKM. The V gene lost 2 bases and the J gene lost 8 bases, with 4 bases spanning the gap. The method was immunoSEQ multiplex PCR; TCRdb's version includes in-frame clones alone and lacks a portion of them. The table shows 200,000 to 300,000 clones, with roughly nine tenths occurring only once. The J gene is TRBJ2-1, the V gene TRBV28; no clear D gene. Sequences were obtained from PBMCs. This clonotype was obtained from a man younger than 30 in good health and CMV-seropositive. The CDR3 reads CASSLRDEQFF. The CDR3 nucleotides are TGTGCCAGCAGTTTAAGGGATGAGCAGTTCTTC.